The 8 T cell receptor beta chains reported below all come from one sample, sequenced in a study of OX40 agonist ivuxolimab in advanced cancers. Measured with immunoSEQ multiplex PCR; TCRdb has only the in-frame clones, and not every one. This table holds around 100,000 clones, roughly nine tenths found once. Sequenced here: CD4+ or CD8+ T cells sorted from blood, sampled in a trial of the OX40 agonist ivuxolimab. The receptors come from an adult with an advanced solid tumor such as melanoma, head and neck, liver or kidney cancer.

The genes are TRBV28 and TRBJ2-3, with TRBD2 matching over 8 bases. This CDR3 contains 17 residues. V was clipped by 3 bases and J by 2 bases; unmatched bases: 10. From germline, CDR1 is MDHEN and CDR2 SYDVKM. CDR3 region: CASSFASGRANTDTQYF. The DNA of the CDR3 is TGTGCCAGCAGTTTTGCAAGCGGGAGAGCGAACACAGATACGCAGTATTTT.

The chain is built from TRBV1 and TRBJ2-1; the tabulated D call, TRBD1, remains unverified against the DNA. TRBV1 constitutes a pseudogene. CDR3 length equals 15 residues. This chain's CDR3 is CTSSFDRPFLNEQFF. The CDR3 DNA reads as TGCACCAGCAGTTTCGACAGGCCCTTCTTGAATGAGCAGTTCTTC.

J is TRBJ2-7 and V is TRBV6-6; TRBD1 agrees at 8 bases. V trimming: 3 bases; J trimming: 0 bases; junction bases outside the gene matches: 4. The CDR3 has 15 residues. The germline CDR1 and CDR2 sequences are MNHNY and SVGAGI (reference sequence). The CDR3 nucleotides are TGTGCCAGCAGTTATACAGGGGGAAGCTCCTACGAGCAGTACTTC. Amino acids: CASSYTGGSSYEQYF.

The J gene is TRBJ2-3, the V gene TRBV5-1; weak D call: TRBD1 (6 bases). Germline values: CDR1 SGHRS, CDR2 YFSETQ. The V end lost 6 bases, the J end lost 0 bases, and 20 bases lay between the germline ends. The CDR3 is made up of 17 amino acids. The CDR3 region is CASTPGGTPSSTDTQYF. The CDR3 DNA reads as TGCGCCAGCACCCCTGGGGGCACCCCTTCTAGCACAGATACGCAGTATTTT.

The chain carries TRBV14 and TRBJ2-1; 7 bases align to TRBD2. The germline V gene has CDR1 SGHDN and CDR2 FVKESK. There are 15 residues in the CDR3. The trim removed 4 bases at V and 7 bases at J, leaving 10 bases unmatched. The CDR3 region has the DNA TGTGCCAGCAGCCGTTGGGGGGGGAACGGTAATGAGCAGTTCTTC. Translating it yields CASSRWGGNGNEQFF.

The gene calls are TRBV7-8 and TRBJ1-1; D is ambiguous. CDR3 length: 15 amino acids. Trimming removed 5 bases from V and 0 bases from J, with 13 bases in between. The V gene's germline CDR1 is SGHVS and CDR2 FQNEAQ. The CDR3, as DNA: TGTGCCAGCAGCCGATCGAGAGAGGTGAACACTGAAGCTTTCTTT. Its translation: CASSRSREVNTEAFF. The full variable domain, its missing parts supplied by reference TRBV7-8 and TRBJ1-1, is GAGVSQSPRYKVAKRGQDVALRCDPISGHVSLFWYQQALGQGPEFLTYFQNEAQLDKSGLPSDRFFAERPEGSVSTLKIQRTQQEDSAVYLCASSRSREVNTEAFFGQGTRLTVV.

This chain links TRBV21-1 with TRBJ2-4. TRBV21-1 is labeled a pseudogene. The CDR3 contains 15 residues. CDR3 coding DNA: TGTGCCAGCAGCAAGGGACGACGGAGTAAAAACATTCAGTACTTC. Encoded protein: CASSKGRRSKNIQYF.

CDR3 amino acids: CASKRVGAYGYTF. CDR3 DNA: TGTGCCAGCAAACGCGTGGGGGCCTATGGCTACACCTTC. The gene calls are TRBV27 and TRBJ1-2; D perhaps matches TRBD1 (6 bases). The CDR3 has 13 residues. The V gene's germline CDR1 is MNHEY and CDR2 SMNVEV (reference sequence). V was pared by 7 bases and J by 4 bases, with 13 bases between.